This entry is about one T cell receptor beta chain. The antigen remains unidentified. The sample is drawn from a study of OX40 agonist ivuxolimab in advanced cancers. At the level of the study: Ivuxolimab was delivered to patients intravenously every 2 weeks at doses spanning 0.01 to 10 mg/kg.

The study, taken as a whole, reports: At 0.1 to 3.0 mg/kg and by week 6, clonal expansion occurred in CD4+ and CD8+ blood T cells. Also showing low normalized T-cell clonal expansion were some of the nonresponders.

Assay used: immunoSEQ multiplex PCR; TCRdb lists only in-frame clones, some missing. This table has about 75,000 clones, under 95% appearing once. Any history of autoimmune disease or systemic immunosuppression disqualified patients. The sequenced sample was CD4+ or CD8+ T cells sorted from blood, obtained in a trial of the OX40 agonist ivuxolimab. The TCR was taken from an adult with an advanced solid tumor such as melanoma, head and neck, liver or kidney cancer.

CDR3: CASSFWGTSGNTIYF. The CDR3, as DNA: TGCGCCAGCAGCTTTTGGGGGACCTCTGGAAACACCATATATTTT. This chain links TRBV5-1 with TRBJ1-3; D possibly corresponds to TRBD1 (5 bases). The germline V gene encodes CDR1 SGHRS and CDR2 YFSETQ. CDR3 length: 15 residues. Trimming cost V 2 bases and J 0 bases, with 9 bases left between them.